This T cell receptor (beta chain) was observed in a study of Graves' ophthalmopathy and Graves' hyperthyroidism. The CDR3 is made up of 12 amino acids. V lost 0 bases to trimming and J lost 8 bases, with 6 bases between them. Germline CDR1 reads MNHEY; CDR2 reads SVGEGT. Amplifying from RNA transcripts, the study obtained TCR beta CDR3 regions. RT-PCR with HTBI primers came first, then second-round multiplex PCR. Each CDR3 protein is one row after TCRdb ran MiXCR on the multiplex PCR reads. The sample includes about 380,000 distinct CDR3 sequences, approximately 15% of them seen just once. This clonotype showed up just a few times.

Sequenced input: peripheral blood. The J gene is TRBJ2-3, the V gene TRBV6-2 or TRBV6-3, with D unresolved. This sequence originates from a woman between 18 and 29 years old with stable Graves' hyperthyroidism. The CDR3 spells CASSYSRVTQYF. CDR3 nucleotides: TGTGCCAGCAGTTACTCGAGAGTTACGCAGTATTTT.